The clone carrying this T cell receptor (beta chain) was detected many times. Its antigen remains unidentified. The germline gives CDR1 MNHNS, CDR2 SASEGT. Trimming removed 1 base from V and 0 bases from J, with 10 bases in between. This CDR3 has 15 residues. Authors of the study amplified TCR beta CDR3 regions from RNA transcripts. HTBI primers were the set used in a first-round RT-PCR of the TCR CDR3. One entry per CDR3 protein, called by TCRdb with MiXCR from the multiplex PCR reads. The data show about 600,000 distinct CDR3 sequences, with 12% to 15% seen just once and roughly 6.9% held by the top ten. PBMCs were derived from under 13 ml fresh peripheral blood. The data are from a study of T cells in Graves' hyperthyroidism and ophthalmopathy. Study-wide points: Separating ophthalmopathy from stable hyperthyroidism was achieved by a 13 V-J model.

J is TRBJ2-7 and V is TRBV6-1; TRBD2 is a possible D gene (5 bases). This clonotype was sampled from a young woman with Graves' ophthalmopathy. Material for sequencing was blood. The DNA of the CDR3 is TGTGCCAGCAGTGAAGGCGCAGCGGCCTCCTACGAGCAGTACTTC. It codes for CASSEGAAASYEQYF.